The T cell receptor beta chain described here comes from a study of cytomegalovirus exposure and HLA in healthy donors. Comment on this clone: Its antigen is as yet unknown.

This PCR relied on a set of 60 Vbeta primers and 13 Jbeta primers. Repertoires were generated with immunoSEQ multiplex PCR, while TCRdb's copy carries only in-frame clones and drops some. The sample has roughly 160,000 clones, roughly 80% seen once. Trimming removed 4 bases from V and 0 bases from J, with 14 bases in between. CDR3 length equals 15 residues. The germline V gene encodes CDR1 SGHTS and CDR2 YDEGEE. Findings of the study overall: In an earlier analysis, in some 500 donors, most V segments appeared productive either ~90% or ~30% of the time.

The sequence was collected from a male donor in good health and CMV-seropositive. Sequenced sample: PBMCs. This sequence joins TRBV5-8 and TRBJ2-7, with unresolved D. The CDR3 loop is CASSLETASSYEQYF. The CDR3 DNA sequence: TGTGCCAGCAGCCTGGAGACTGCGAGCTCCTACGAGCAGTACTTC.